This TCR beta chain was identified in a study of T cells in Graves' hyperthyroidism and ophthalmopathy. Overall study results and limits: Prediction of ophthalmopathy progression came a median roughly 7.1 months pre-onset. Through a model of 13 V-J features, ophthalmopathy was separated from stable hyperthyroidism.

Amplification of TCR beta CDR3 regions used RNA as the template. When the TCR CDR3 underwent first-round RT-PCR, the HTBI primer set was used. TCRdb reprocessed the multiplex PCR reads with MiXCR, giving one entry per CDR3 protein. The data hold approximately 600,000 distinct CDR3 sequences, with approximately 14% observed a single time. The sample holds many counts of this clonotype. What it recognizes is unknown. Exclusion of a patient resulted from uncontrolled infection, other autoimmune disease, pregnancy or lactation. Diagnosing involved the use of clinical symptoms, serum thyroxine and TRAb, thyroid ultrasound and orbital computed tomography. The TCR sequence derives from a woman aged 40 to 50 with Graves' ophthalmopathy. Sample: blood.

The CDR3 DNA is TGTGCCAGCAGCTTAGTACAGGCGAACACTGAAGCTTTCTTT. Its translation is CASSLVQANTEAFF. The chain uses TRBV7-9 and TRBJ1-1, with D possibly being TRBD1 (5 bases). Per the germline V gene, CDR1 is SEHNR and CDR2 is FQNEAQ (reference sequence). The length of the CDR3 is 14 residues. V was clipped by 1 base and J by 1 base, with 7 bases between them.